These T cell receptor beta chains were read from a single sample in a study of OX40 agonist ivuxolimab in advanced cancers. Produced via immunoSEQ multiplex PCR; TCRdb's table is partial and in-frame only. The sample comprises about 110,000 clones, approximately 90% of which are singletons, and about 0.67% rests with the top ten. The sample consisted of CD4+ or CD8+ T cells sorted from blood, taken in a trial of the OX40 agonist ivuxolimab. The origin of the receptors is an adult with an advanced solid tumor such as melanoma, head and neck, liver or kidney cancer. CDR3s include the opening cysteine and the closing phenylalanine or tryptophan. Each record gives: D gene, J gene, V gene, clone size, CDR3 protein, CDR3 DNA. D genes are given only for firm matches. Rows may omit the clone size; those that give it use once, few, many or a size class.

d_gene: -
j_gene: TRBJ2-1
v_gene: TRBV10-1
abundance: -
CDR3aa: CASSESDYNEQFF
CDR3nt: TGCGCCAGCAGTGAGTCCGACTACAATGAGCAGTTCTTC

d_gene: -
j_gene: TRBJ2-7
v_gene: TRBV19
abundance: once
CDR3aa: CASSIGGVGSYEQYF
CDR3nt: TGTGCCAGTAGTATCGGCGGAGTTGGGTCCTACGAGCAGTACTTC

d_gene: -
j_gene: TRBJ2-3
v_gene: TRBV19
abundance: -
CDR3aa: CASTAGWIGDTQYF
CDR3nt: TGTGCCAGCACGGCAGGGTGGATTGGAGATACGCAGTATTTT

d_gene: -
j_gene: TRBJ2-7
v_gene: TRBV11-3
abundance: -
CDR3aa: CASSFGRGSSYEQYF
CDR3nt: TGTGCCAGCAGCTTTGGGCGGGGCAGCTCCTACGAGCAGTACTTC

d_gene: TRBD1
j_gene: TRBJ2-1
v_gene: TRBV5-4
abundance: -
CDR3aa: CASSLGTGGFYNEQFF
CDR3nt: TGTGCCAGCAGCTTGGGGACAGGGGGCTTCTACAATGAGCAGTTCTTC

d_gene: -
j_gene: TRBJ1-2
v_gene: TRBV6-5
abundance: -
CDR3aa: CASSYSPVSNYGYTF
CDR3nt: TGTGCCAGCAGTTACTCGCCAGTTTCTAACTATGGCTACACCTTC

d_gene: -
j_gene: TRBJ1-2
v_gene: TRBV6-6
abundance: -
CDR3aa: CASSRGDYGYTF
CDR3nt: TGTGCCAGCAGCCGGGGGGACTATGGCTACACCTTC

d_gene: TRBD1
j_gene: TRBJ2-7
v_gene: TRBV5-1
abundance: -
CDR3aa: CASSLEGQVSYEQYF
CDR3nt: TGCGCCAGCAGCTTGGAAGGACAGGTATCCTACGAGCAGTACTTC

d_gene: -
j_gene: TRBJ1-4
v_gene: TRBV5-6
abundance: once
CDR3aa: CASSRRGVSEKLFF
CDR3nt: TGTGCCAGCAGCCGCCGGGGGGTCAGTGAAAAACTGTTTTTT

d_gene: -
j_gene: TRBJ1-5
v_gene: TRBV19
abundance: -
CDR3aa: CASSPNPRRYSNQPQHF
CDR3nt: TGTGCCAGTAGCCCAAACCCACGGAGGTATAGCAATCAGCCCCAGCATTTT

d_gene: -
j_gene: TRBJ1-2
v_gene: TRBV19
abundance: -
CDR3aa: CASSIDYGYTF
CDR3nt: TGTGCCAGTAGTATAGATTATGGCTACACCTTC

d_gene: -
j_gene: TRBJ1-5
v_gene: TRBV7-3
abundance: -
CDR3aa: CASSLRRDYSNQPQHF
CDR3nt: TGTGCCAGCAGCTTAAGGCGGGACTATAGCAATCAGCCCCAGCATTTT

d_gene: -
j_gene: TRBJ2-7
v_gene: TRBV6-5
abundance: -
CDR3aa: CASSSALYEQYF
CDR3nt: TGTGCCAGCAGTTCGGCACTCTACGAGCAGTACTTC

d_gene: -
j_gene: TRBJ1-1
v_gene: TRBV27
abundance: -
CDR3aa: CASSSTHRGVGPEAFF
CDR3nt: TGTGCCAGCAGTTCTACCCATAGGGGGGTAGGTCCTGAAGCTTTCTTT

d_gene: -
j_gene: TRBJ2-7
v_gene: TRBV29-1
abundance: -
CDR3aa: CSVEVGSYEQYF
CDR3nt: TGCAGCGTTGAGGTGGGCTCCTACGAGCAGTACTTC

d_gene: TRBD1
j_gene: TRBJ1-2
v_gene: TRBV27
abundance: -
CDR3aa: CASSSHNRGRGYTF
CDR3nt: TGTGCCAGCAGTTCGCATAACAGGGGGCGCGGCTACACCTTC

d_gene: -
j_gene: TRBJ2-3
v_gene: TRBV7-3
abundance: -
CDR3aa: CASSLTGAEADTQYF
CDR3nt: TGTGCCAGCAGCTTAACGGGGGCCGAGGCAGATACGCAGTATTTT

d_gene: TRBD1
j_gene: TRBJ2-5
v_gene: TRBV6-5
abundance: -
CDR3aa: CASSPGQPGGETQYF
CDR3nt: TGTGCCAGCAGTCCCGGACAGCCAGGGGGAGAGACCCAGTACTTC

d_gene: TRBD2
j_gene: TRBJ2-2
v_gene: TRBV7-3
abundance: -
CDR3aa: CASSTTGTSSTGELFF
CDR3nt: TGTGCCAGCAGCACCACCGGGACTAGCAGCACCGGGGAGCTGTTTTTT

d_gene: -
j_gene: TRBJ2-7
v_gene: TRBV25-1
abundance: -
CDR3aa: CASRKDSPYEQYF
CDR3nt: TGTGCCAGCAGGAAGGACTCACCCTACGAGCAGTACTTC

d_gene: -
j_gene: TRBJ2-4
v_gene: TRBV6-5
abundance: -
CDR3aa: CASSYTSGGGLNIQYF
CDR3nt: TGTGCCAGCAGTTACACATCAGGGGGGGGACTAAACATTCAGTACTTC

d_gene: -
j_gene: TRBJ1-4
v_gene: TRBV4-1
abundance: -
CDR3aa: CASSQVGPPNEKLFF
CDR3nt: TGCGCCAGCAGCCAAGTGGGCCCCCCTAATGAAAAACTGTTTTTT

d_gene: TRBD1
j_gene: TRBJ2-1
v_gene: TRBV11-2
abundance: -
CDR3aa: CASSLEGQAYNEQFF
CDR3nt: TGTGCCAGCAGCTTAGAGGGACAGGCCTACAATGAGCAGTTCTTC

d_gene: -
j_gene: TRBJ1-4
v_gene: TRBV10-1
abundance: -
CDR3aa: CASSESVKGELFF
CDR3nt: TGCGCCAGCAGTGAGTCGGTAAAGGGGGAACTGTTTTTT

d_gene: -
j_gene: TRBJ2-3
v_gene: TRBV28
abundance: -
CDR3aa: CATRSPSDTQYF
CDR3nt: TGTGCCACTCGCTCCCCTTCGGATACGCAGTATTTT

d_gene: TRBD1
j_gene: TRBJ2-3
v_gene: TRBV7-9
abundance: -
CDR3aa: CAGEKGATDTQYF
CDR3nt: TGTGCCGGAGAGAAGGGGGCCACAGATACGCAGTATTTT

d_gene: -
j_gene: TRBJ2-3
v_gene: TRBV2
abundance: -
CDR3aa: CASNALGNTQYF
CDR3nt: TGTGCCAGCAATGCCCTAGGGAATACGCAGTATTTT

d_gene: -
j_gene: TRBJ1-2
v_gene: TRBV19
abundance: -
CDR3aa: CASKARGLSGYTF
CDR3nt: TGTGCCAGTAAGGCCAGGGGCCTCTCTGGCTACACCTTC

d_gene: -
j_gene: TRBJ2-7
v_gene: TRBV20-1
abundance: -
CDR3aa: CSAGSRYEQYF
CDR3nt: TGCAGTGCTGGTAGCCGCTACGAGCAGTACTTC

d_gene: -
j_gene: TRBJ1-2
v_gene: TRBV19
abundance: -
CDR3aa: CASSGGRAAYGYTF
CDR3nt: TGTGCCAGTAGCGGAGGGAGGGCAGCCTATGGCTACACCTTC

d_gene: TRBD1
j_gene: TRBJ1-2
v_gene: TRBV30
abundance: -
CDR3aa: CAWSPDREEVYGYTF
CDR3nt: TGTGCCTGGTCGCCAGACAGGGAGGAAGTCTATGGCTACACCTTC

d_gene: TRBD1
j_gene: TRBJ2-2
v_gene: TRBV5-4
abundance: -
CDR3aa: CASSLATGGGTGELFF
CDR3nt: TGTGCCAGCAGCTTGGCGACAGGGGGAGGGACCGGGGAGCTGTTTTTT

d_gene: -
j_gene: TRBJ2-5
v_gene: TRBV10-3
abundance: few
CDR3aa: CAISESTVQETQYF
CDR3nt: TGTGCCATCAGTGAATCGACCGTACAAGAGACCCAGTACTTC

d_gene: -
j_gene: TRBJ2-7
v_gene: TRBV7-9
abundance: -
CDR3aa: CASSRDGGYEQYF
CDR3nt: TGTGCCAGCAGCCGGGACGGGGGATACGAGCAGTACTTC

d_gene: -
j_gene: TRBJ1-3
v_gene: TRBV19
abundance: -
CDR3aa: CASSSRTGGNTIYF
CDR3nt: TGTGCCAGTAGTTCACGTACTGGAGGGAACACCATATATTTT

d_gene: TRBD1
j_gene: TRBJ2-3
v_gene: TRBV2
abundance: once
CDR3aa: CASSGKRKGGVEDTQYF
CDR3nt: TGTGCCAGCAGTGGGAAGAGGAAAGGGGGCGTAGAAGATACGCAGTATTTT

d_gene: -
j_gene: TRBJ2-2
v_gene: TRBV29-1
abundance: -
CDR3aa: CSVATFMNTGELFF
CDR3nt: TGCAGCGTTGCTACTTTTATGAACACCGGGGAGCTGTTTTTT

d_gene: TRBD1
j_gene: TRBJ2-7
v_gene: TRBV18
abundance: -
CDR3aa: CASSQGQGTLYEQYF
CDR3nt: TGTGCCAGCTCACAAGGACAGGGGACACTATACGAGCAGTACTTC

d_gene: -
j_gene: TRBJ1-2
v_gene: TRBV6-6
abundance: -
CDR3aa: CASSRATESNYGYTF
CDR3nt: TGTGCCAGCAGTCGTGCGACAGAATCTAACTATGGCTACACCTTC

d_gene: -
j_gene: TRBJ2-2
v_gene: TRBV9
abundance: -
CDR3aa: CASSVVSQNTGELFF
CDR3nt: TGTGCCAGCAGCGTAGTATCTCAGAACACCGGGGAGCTGTTTTTT

d_gene: -
j_gene: TRBJ2-1
v_gene: TRBV5-1
abundance: -
CDR3aa: CASSFAGSYNEQFF
CDR3nt: TGCGCCAGCAGCTTTGCCGGGAGTTACAATGAGCAGTTCTTC

d_gene: TRBD2
j_gene: TRBJ2-3
v_gene: TRBV29-1
abundance: -
CDR3aa: CSARLAGDLDTQYF
CDR3nt: TGCAGCGCACGACTAGCGGGAGATCTAGATACGCAGTATTTT